The present TCR beta chain was sequenced within a study of cytomegalovirus exposure and HLA in healthy donors (dated by TCRdb to 2015 to 2018). In terms of the full investigation: In an earlier analysis of 587 of the donors, about 260 Gb of sequence data and 90 million to 130 million unique TCR beta sequences from approximately 180 million T cells were reported. An early release that covered fewer than 750 HLA-typed donors contained approximately 300 gigabases of sequencing data and about 84 million unique TCR sequences. The genetic ancestry cluster associated with self-reported Caucasian donors included around 76% of the approximately 400 genotyped donors. The study aimed to test whether cataloging public T cell receptors could reveal signatures of past pathogen exposure. Using immunosequencing, the study profiled T cell repertoires from about 620 subjects and related those repertoires to cytomegalovirus serostatus. Besides the first cohort of hundreds of subjects, a separate validation cohort made up of 120 or so different subjects was used. To predict cytomegalovirus infection status, the study brought together high-throughput TCR immunosequencing, statistical association of individual TCRs with disease status, and machine learning. To study patterns of TCR occurrence, a later analysis re-analyzed previously published TCR beta repertoires from under 750 donors and added high-resolution HLA genotyping. Rather than drawing on any new phenotypic data, the later analysis identified candidate immune exposures from TCR beta sequences and the way those sequences occurred across donors. To decide whether each TCR beta V gene segment behaved as functional or pseudogenic, an earlier analysis of fewer than 750 of the donors relied on high-throughput TCR beta sequencing. Donor age, sex, ethnicity and CMV serostatus were collected together with the repertoire data. Genome-wide SNP genotypes for about 55% of the roughly 670 donors were used in a later genetic analysis, which treated that subset as a discovery cohort. All discovery cohort repertoires had been generated using a single sequencing platform. HLA typing included class I and class II loci at four-digit resolution. The number of donors typed differed by locus, with about 629-640 for A, B, C, DRB1 and DQB1, about 500 for DQA1, nearly 610 for DPA1, and approximately 470 for DPB1. Four or five DR-DQ haplotypes were handled as single units for association and clustering, since linkage in the cohort was strong. Across approximately 420 genotyped donors of the cohort, an average of roughly 250,000 unique TCR beta nucleotide sequences per donor were sequenced, and approximately 19% of those sequences were non-productive.

There are 12 amino acids in the CDR3, from cysteine to phenylalanine inclusive. The retained sequence is limited to the CDR3, 36 bases, with the frame set at the first base. The V and J ends are trimmed by 4 bases and 2 bases, leaving 6 bases between them. The germline V gene (reference sequence) supplies CDR1 MNHEY and CDR2 SMNVEV. The library was produced with the immunoSEQ multiplex PCR assay. For the multiplex PCR, a mixture combining 60 forward primers for TCR Vbeta segments and 13 reverse primers for TCR Jbeta segments was used. A multiplex PCR assay on genomic DNA amplified the CDR3 region of rearranged TCR beta genes. On the Illumina HiSeq System, the amplified TCR beta libraries were sequenced as 87-base-pair reads. Per the original workflow: A later analysis tallied 75 million to 95 million unique TCR beta chains across the 666 repertoires, and approximately 12 million of those chains were shared by two or more donors. To remove PCR and sequencing errors, raw reads were error-corrected and collapsed into unique sequences using a nearest-neighbor algorithm that merged closely related sequences. To assign V, D and J gene segments, CDR3 sequences were aligned to IMGT reference sequences. Each retained sequence needed at least a six-nucleotide match to both a V gene segment and a J gene segment. Rearrangements were classified as productive when the CDR3 lacked stop codons and remained in frame with V and J, and all other rearrangements were classified as non-productive. Following IMGT convention, CDR3 was defined as the stretch from the second conserved V-encoded cysteine up to the conserved J-encoded phenylalanine. In an earlier analysis of around 540 of the donors, sequences lacking an unambiguous match to a single V gene segment were excluded. In an earlier analysis of approximately 550 of the donors, V segments were called functional above 56.7% productive rearrangements and were called segregating when the between-donor standard deviation exceeded 5%. To diagnose cytomegalovirus status from the catalog of TCR beta chain sequences, a statistical classification framework was built. In a later analysis, V and J genes were assigned by comparing TCR nucleotide sequences against IMGT/GENE-DB human TR gene sequences. In a later analysis, CDR3 sequences and most-parsimonious VDJ recombination scenarios were assigned using the TCRdist pipeline. A later analysis defined each TCR beta chain by its CDR3 amino acid sequence plus V-gene family, and excluded reads lacking a unique V-gene family. To address suspected cross-contamination and a sequencing artifact, a later analysis removed roughly 580 highly shared, low-generation-probability nucleotide sequences. A later analysis calculated a clonal expansion index for each public chain from normalized within-repertoire ranks of inferred template counts. In a later analysis, generation probabilities were computed with a VDJ recombination model fitted to out-of-frame rearrangements, and the resulting probabilities were checked against IGoR. In a later analysis, hypergeometric tests were used to score TCR-TCR, TCR-HLA and TCR-CMV co-occurrence, with a repertoire-size bias correction applied to TCR pairs. False discovery rates were estimated in a later analysis by permuting HLA or CMV assignments 20 times. In a later analysis, co-occurring TCRs were grouped with DBSCAN, and TCRdist sequence similarity was added when clustering was performed within HLA-allele-positive subsets. For co-occurrence clustering, repertoires with fewer than 30,000 or more than 120,000 public chains were excluded, along with a handful of repertoires with anomalous nucleotide sharing. Drawn from immuneACCESS, this table holds only the in-frame rearrangements with V and J called that TCRdb kept. Clones are partly lost; checked studies trace under half to an unresolved V gene and leave the rest unexplained. V, J and clone size were drawn from that table, and D and trimming were deduced from the DNA. The sample table holds 150,000 to 250,000 clones. The ten largest account for 0.7% to 0.8% of the sample.

The cohort consisted of 670 or so healthy bone marrow donors. All cohort members were sampled while nominally healthy, although unrecorded immune exposures were likely present. The donor was CMV seronegative and belonged to the group of roughly 330 seronegative cohort members. Every donor gave a peripheral blood sample, and the peripheral blood mononuclear cells from that sample were used for TCR beta sequencing. The Qiagen DNeasy Blood Extraction Kit was used to extract genomic DNA from the blood cell samples. To note about this clone: Its antigen has not been determined.

General conclusions and limits of the study: Linkage disequilibrium might explain the correlated functional status among segregating V segments, but an unknown experimental factor could not be excluded. Three of the identified cytomegalovirus-associated TCR beta chains were confirmed in vitro to be specific for cytomegalovirus antigens. The study gave a list of 150 to 200 TCR beta chains associated with cytomegalovirus. The presence/absence analyses assumed that sequencing depth was roughly uniform across donors, and that assumption may not be true. Some IMGT-functional V segments, including TRBV6-2 and TRBV6-3, could not be distinguished by the 87-base-pair reads and were therefore excluded. In a later genetic analysis, fewer N-insertions in productive TCRs were reported among donors in an Asian-associated ancestry cluster than the roughly 700-donor mean. Across donors, most TCR sequences were observed very rarely, whereas some public TCRs were present in many individuals. At a false discovery rate of 0.05, a later analysis linked around 17,000 TCR beta sequences to specific HLA alleles. Immune exposure information for the cohort was limited to CMV serostatus. In a later analysis, TCR association rates were found to vary across HLA loci, with the most associated TCRs seen for DRB1 alleles and the fewest for HLA-C alleles. In an earlier analysis of 587 of the donors, most TCR beta V segments appeared in productive rearrangements about 87% or about 30% of the time, broadly matching IMGT annotations. Over 15 rarely observed V segments, including chromosome 9 orphons, were excluded from the earlier analysis of a few hundred of the donors because counts were too low. A group of highly shared sequence variants was considered likely to be a technical artifact of the sequencing pipeline. The classifier was reported to diagnose cytomegalovirus status with high specificity and sensitivity in both the original and validation cohorts. Because HLA typing was missing for some donors at each locus, association tests included only the typed subset. V-gene and J-gene trimming of TCR beta chains was associated with a missense DCLRE1C variant in a later genetic analysis, and the association was replicated in an independent cohort. The authors suggested that the approach could potentially be generalized to other disease states and immunological phenotypes. The cohort was sequenced for TCR beta chains only, and without alpha or paired-chain data the features that could be detected were limited. According to a later analysis, parvovirus B19, influenza, CMV and Epstein-Barr virus appeared linked to several top co-occurrence clusters. When HLA alleles, especially DR and DQ, strongly co-occurred, TCR associations were difficult to assign to individual alleles. A further reported finding was that TCR beta sequences accurately predicted the HLA-A and HLA-B alleles for most subjects in the first cohort. Most CMV-associated TCR beta chains appeared to be HLA-restricted in a later analysis, and the HLA associations seemed to be driven largely by CMV exposure. In a later analysis, HLA-associated TCR beta chains were found to be more clonally expanded and to have lower generation probabilities than equally common non-associated chains.

The sequenced material came from PBMCs. The V and J genes are TRBV27 and TRBJ2-7, with no confident D gene call. The receptor's source is a boy younger than 18 in good health and CMV-seronegative. The DNA is TGTGCCAGCAGTTCGGTAACCTACGAGCAGTACTTC. Translated, this gives CASSSVTYEQYF.